This TCR beta chain was identified in a study of T cell responses to AZD1222 COVID-19 vaccine. With respect to this clone: The antigen is undetermined.

Assay used: immunoSEQ multiplex PCR; TCRdb lists only in-frame clones, some missing. In the table there are some 45,000 clones, around 90% of which are singletons. Study-level results: Epitopes outside B.1.351 and B.1.1.7 mutated regions reportedly drew nearly half of spike TCRs. White British donors predominated, females outnumbered males, and clonal diversity was possibly underestimated. Repertoires were collected only later (after the peak T cell response had occurred).

V shed 8 bases and J shed 1 base, with 11 bases lying between them. Germline CDR1 SGHVS, CDR2 FQNEAQ. The CDR3 sequence is 13 residues long. Material: peripheral blood, obtained 28 days after the second AZD1222 dose. The TCR was taken from an adult who received the AZD1222 COVID-19 vaccine. The chain combines TRBV7-8 with TRBJ1-1; tentatively, D is TRBD1 (6 bases). This chain's CDR3 is CASRGAANTEAFF. The DNA of the CDR3 is TGTGCCAGCCGGGGGGCTGCGAACACTGAAGCTTTCTTT.